This T cell receptor (beta chain) was captured in a study of blood T cell repertoires in COVID-19. Study at large: Acute and convalescent COVID-19 samples came from the United States, Italy and Spain.

As processed by the authors: Quantification of nucleated cells was approximated via reference gene primer amplification. Profiling relied on immunoSEQ multiplex PCR, and the TCRdb table lists in-frame clones only, not all of them. V and J calls and clone size come straight from that table; D and trimming were deduced from the DNA. This repertoire shows roughly 87,000 clones, roughly 88% found once; its top ten account for approximately 2.8%. A word on this clone: The same CDR3 can be traced to other DNA sequences in this sample.

The sequenced sample was peripheral blood. The TCR originated in a woman older than 75 with COVID-19, enrolled during active disease.

The DNA for the CDR3 is TGCGCCAGCAGCTTGCAGGGCTCCTACGAGCAGTACTTC. Translation: CASSLQGSYEQYF. V usage is TRBV5-1 and J usage is TRBJ2-7, with D perhaps TRBD1 (5 bases). The germline gives CDR1 SGHRS, CDR2 YFSETQ. The CDR3 contains 13 residues. V was pared by 1 base and J by 0 bases, with 5 bases between. The full variable domain, its missing parts supplied by reference TRBV5-1 and TRBJ2-7, is KAGVTQTPRYLIKTRGQQVTLSCSPISGHRSVSWYQQTPGQGLQFLFEYFSETQRNKGNFPGRFSGRQFSNSRSEMNVSTLELGDSALYLCASSLQGSYEQYFGPGTRLTVT.